The next 22 T cell receptor beta chains were all read from a single sample in a study of early T cells in non-severe SARS-CoV-2 infection. TCRdb itself ran the 5' RACE reads through MiXCR, one entry per CDR3 protein. The sample gives some 77,000 distinct CDR3 sequences, around 12% of which show up once; 15% to 18% is in the top ten. Here the sequenced sample was whole blood, taken at baseline. These receptors were collected from an adult who was a healthcare worker with PCR-confirmed SARS-CoV-2 infection or an uninfected control (not recorded which). The donor label of this sample is uncertain.

Many counts were recorded for this clonotype. The chain uses TRBV5-6 and TRBJ2-1; D may correspond to TRBD1 or TRBD2 (6 bases each). The CDR3 is made up of 15 amino acids. The germline V and J ends were trimmed by 1 base and 3 bases, with 11 bases remaining between them. The germline V gene has CDR1 SGHDT and CDR2 YYEEEE. The chain's CDR3 is CASSLRGRYYNEQFF. In DNA form, the CDR3 reads TGTGCCAGCAGCTTGCGGGGGCGGTACTACAATGAGCAGTTCTTC.

This clonotype was seen a few times. The rearrangement links TRBV7-3 to TRBJ2-1; 8 nucleotides match TRBD2. Germline trimming cut 1 base from V and 10 bases from J; bases unmatched to any gene: 3. The CDR3 consists of 13 residues. Germline CDR1 and CDR2: SGHTA and FQGTGA. The CDR3 protein is CASSLISGVEQFF. The CDR3 DNA follows: TGTGCCAGCAGCTTAATTAGCGGGGTAGAGCAGTTCTTC.

This chain connects TRBV7-8 to TRBJ1-2; D is unclear. Trimming shortened V by 1 base and J by 1 base, and 7 bases separated the two germline ends. Germline V lookup: CDR1 SGHVS, CDR2 FQNEAQ. The CDR3 has 14 amino acids. The DNA of the CDR3 is TGTGCCAGCAGCTTAGACAGAGTTAACTATGGCTACACCTTC. Translated, it gives CASSLDRVNYGYTF.

The chain couples TRBV12-3 or TRBV12-4 to TRBJ1-2, with 9 positions matching TRBD1. Trimming cost V 6 bases and J 7 bases; bases outside gene matches: 6. The CDR3 has 13 amino acids. CDR3: CASSPQGAFGYTF. In DNA, the CDR3 is TGTGCCAGCAGCCCACAGGGGGCGTTTGGCTACACCTTC.

In its sample, this clonotype was seen many times. This chain uses TRBV7-8 with TRBJ2-7; D tentatively fits TRBD1 or TRBD2 (6 bases each). CDR1 is SGHVS, CDR2 FQNEAQ, per germline. Trimming pared 1 base from V and 3 bases from J, leaving 10 bases between. The CDR3 is 14 amino acids. CDR3 bases: TGTGCCAGCAGCTTAGGTGGAGGGGGCTACGAGCAGTACTTC. This sequence encodes CASSLGGGGYEQYF.

This clonotype was detected only a few times. The chain uses TRBV24-1 and TRBJ2-3; weak D call: TRBD2 (5 bases). With 3 bases removed from V and 5 bases from J, the gap between germline ends came to 14 bases. The CDR3 runs 15 residues. Germline CDR1 and CDR2: KGHDR and SFDVKD. CDR3 protein: CATSDPRRAGDTQYF. The CDR3 DNA sequence: TGTGCCACCAGTGATCCGCGGCGGGCGGGAGATACGCAGTATTTT.

This clonotype was found many times. The chain uses TRBV19 and TRBJ2-5; TRBD2 might be the D (5 bases). The CDR3 sequence is 14 residues long. V lost 4 bases and J 1 base, leaving 10 bases between the germline ends. In germline, CDR1 is LNHDA, CDR2 SQIVND (reference sequence). The CDR3 nucleotides are TGTGCCAGTAGTACCGGACTTCGCCAAGAGACCCAGTACTTC. Residues: CASSTGLRQETQYF.

CDR3 amino acids: CASSIRDGSYEQYF. DNA of the CDR3: TGTGCCAGCAGCATTCGGGACGGCTCCTACGAGCAGTACTTC. The genes are TRBV9 and TRBJ2-7; D may match TRBD1 or TRBD2 (5 bases each). Trimming took off 4 bases at V and 0 bases at J, with 11 bases between the two ends. The CDR3 consists of 14 residues. CDR1 is SGDLS and CDR2 is YYNGEE in the germline V gene.

The chain employs TRBV6-2 or TRBV6-3 and TRBJ2-7; 8 nucleotides agree with TRBD1. The trim removed 5 bases at V and 5 bases at J, leaving 8 bases unmatched. CDR1 is MNHEY, CDR2 SVGEGT, per germline. CDR3 size: 14 residues. The CDR3 region is CASSPQGANHEQYF. CDR3 coding DNA: TGTGCCAGCAGTCCGCAGGGGGCGAACCACGAGCAGTACTTC.

The chain joins TRBV10-3 to TRBJ2-7, with 8 bases that match TRBD2. Unmatched junction bases numbered 2, after V lost 6 bases and J lost 4 bases. This CDR3 spans 12 amino acids. From germline, CDR1 is ENHRY and CDR2 SYGVKD. CDR3 protein: CAIRREGYEQYF. CDR3 coding DNA: TGTGCCATCAGACGGGAGGGGTACGAGCAGTACTTC.

The chain uses TRBV5-1 and TRBJ2-1; TRBD2 might be the D (5 bases). The CDR3 has 14 amino acids. Between the trimmed V and J ends, which lost 8 bases and 0 bases, there was a span of 12 bases. Germline V lookup: CDR1 SGHRS, CDR2 YFSETQ. The CDR3 DNA sequence: TGCGCCAGTCAACTAGATCGCTCCTACAATGAGCAGTTCTTC. Encoded protein: CASQLDRSYNEQFF.

This clonotype has a handful of counts. The V gene is TRBV3-1, the J gene TRBJ2-2, with D hard to call. Trimming left V 5 bases short and J 0 bases short, with 16 bases between. Germline V CDR1 and CDR2: LGHDT, YNNKEL (reference sequence). The CDR3 runs 17 residues. The CDR3 DNA follows: TGTGCCAGCAGCTTCAACCCGACTCTCGCGAACACCGGGGAGCTGTTTTTT. Translating gives CASSFNPTLANTGELFF.

This clonotype appeared a few times. This chain joins TRBV5-1 and TRBJ1-1; D ambiguous. V lost 2 bases, J lost 5 bases, and 16 bases lay in between. The germline gives CDR1 SGHRS, CDR2 YFSETQ. CDR3 length: 15 amino acids. The CDR3, as DNA: TGCGCCAGCAGCTTATCCGCAGGTTGGGGAACTGAAGCTTTCTTT. Encoded protein: CASSLSAGWGTEAFF.

This clonotype appeared a few times. The rearrangement links TRBV7-9 to TRBJ2-7; 12 bases match TRBD1. With V trimmed by 5 bases and J by 2 bases, 7 bases remained unmatched. CDR1 is SEHNR, CDR2 FQNEAQ, per germline (reference sequence). CDR3 length: 16 residues. CDR3 DNA: TGTGCCAGCAGCAATCCGGGACAGGGGGCCCCCTACGAGCAGTACTTC. Protein product: CASSNPGQGAPYEQYF.

This clonotype was seen at least ten times. The rearrangement links TRBV20-1 to TRBJ1-5; no clear D. Trimming took off 4 bases at V and 4 bases at J, with 8 bases between the two ends. Per the germline V gene, CDR1 is DFQATT and CDR2 is SNEGSKA (reference sequence). This CDR3 comprises 12 residues. The chain's CDR3 is CSATRANQPQHF. The DNA for the CDR3 is TGCAGTGCTACGAGGGCTAATCAGCCCCAGCATTTT.

This clonotype has ten or more counts. The chain has TRBV7-4 and TRBJ2-7; 8 bases agree with TRBD1. This CDR3 has 13 amino acids. Germline CDR1 reads SGHVT; CDR2 reads SQSDAQ. The V gene end was trimmed by 7 bases and the J gene end by 3 bases; junction bases not matched to a gene: 5. The CDR3 DNA reads as TGTGCCAGCAACGGACAGGGATGCTACGAGCAGTACTTC. It yields the protein CASNGQGCYEQYF.

This clonotype was recorded a few times. The chain uses TRBV5-1 and TRBJ2-3; 13 positions match TRBD2. The CDR3 runs 16 residues. Germline assignment: CDR1 SGHRS and CDR2 YFSETQ. V was clipped by 1 base and J by 1 base; unmatched bases: 0. The CDR3 region has the DNA TGCGCCAGCAGCTTGACTAGCGGGAGGGGCACAGATACGCAGTATTTT. This translates into CASSLTSGRGTDTQYF.

A few counts support this clonotype. The chain has TRBV24-1 and TRBJ2-3; D tentatively reads TRBD1 or TRBD2 (5 bases each). Germline V gene sequence: CDR1 KGHDR, CDR2 SFDVKD. The ends were cut back, 4 bases at V and 8 bases at J, with 18 bases in the middle. This CDR3 contains 15 residues. This CDR3 reads CATSENDGDRGTQYF. In DNA form, the CDR3 reads TGTGCCACCAGTGAGAATGACGGGGACCGGGGTACGCAGTATTTT.

The chain has TRBV30 and TRBJ2-3; D is undetermined. The CDR3 runs 13 residues. CDR1 and CDR2 (germline): GTSNPN, SVGIG (reference sequence). The V and J ends lost 0 bases and 4 bases respectively, with 8 bases between them. The CDR3 nucleotides read TGTGCCTGGAGTGTTGTGGGTGCAGATACGCAGTATTTT. This translates into CAWSVVGADTQYF.

There are a few counts of this clonotype. CDR3 in DNA: TGTGCCAGTAGCCAGGGGGATACGCAGTATTTT. Its translation is CASSQGDTQYF. This rearrangement joins TRBV2 to TRBJ2-3; D perhaps matches TRBD1 (6 bases). The V and J ends lost 9 bases and 6 bases respectively, with 10 bases between them. The length of the CDR3 is 11 residues. Per the germline V gene, CDR1 is SNHLY and CDR2 is FYNNEI.

In this sample, this clonotype turned up many times. The rearrangement uses TRBV20-1 and TRBJ2-5; 9 positions match TRBD2. Trimming removed 5 bases from V and 2 bases from J; junction bases left unmatched: 12. The CDR3 length is 16 residues. CDR1 is DFQATT and CDR2 is SNEGSKA in the germline V gene (reference sequence). The CDR3 bases are TGCAGTGCTCAGTCAGGGGCTAGCGGGAAACAAGAGACCCAGTACTTC. It codes for CSAQSGASGKQETQYF.

The chain is built from TRBV6-6 and TRBJ2-1; maybe TRBD2 (5 bases). V gave up 4 bases and J gave up 1 base, with 11 bases separating them. Germline V gene data show CDR1 as MNHNY and CDR2 as SVGAGI (reference sequence). The CDR3 has 15 amino acids. CDR3 in DNA: TGTGCCAGCAGTTCGGGGATAGGGTCCTACAATGAGCAGTTCTTC. It codes for CASSSGIGSYNEQFF.